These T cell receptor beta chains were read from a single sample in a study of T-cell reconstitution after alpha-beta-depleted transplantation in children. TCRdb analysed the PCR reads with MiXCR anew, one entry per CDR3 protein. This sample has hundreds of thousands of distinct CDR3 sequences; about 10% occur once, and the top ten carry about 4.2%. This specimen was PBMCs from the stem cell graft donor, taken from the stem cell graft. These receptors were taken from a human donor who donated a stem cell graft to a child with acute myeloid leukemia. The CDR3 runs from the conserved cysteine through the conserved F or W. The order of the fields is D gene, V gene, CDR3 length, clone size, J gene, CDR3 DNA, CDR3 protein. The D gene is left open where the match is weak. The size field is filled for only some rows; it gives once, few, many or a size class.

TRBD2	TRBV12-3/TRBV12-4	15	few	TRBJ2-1	TGTGCCAGCAGGTTGGAAGCGGGAGGGCAGAATGAGCAGTTCTTC	CASRLEAGGQNEQFF
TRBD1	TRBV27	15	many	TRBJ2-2	TGTGCCAGCAGTATTAGGACAGGGGGCACCGGGGAGCTGTTTTTT	CASSIRTGGTGELFF
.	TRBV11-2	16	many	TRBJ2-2	TGTGCCAGCAGCTTAGGGGCCCTCGCGAACACCGGGGAGCTGTTTTTT	CASSLGALANTGELFF
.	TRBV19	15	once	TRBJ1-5	TGTGCCAGTAGTTCGGGACCGAGTAACAATCAGCCCCAGCATTTT	CASSSGPSNNQPQHF
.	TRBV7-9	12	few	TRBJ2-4	TGTGCCAGCAGCTTAGACGAAAACATTCAGTACTTC	CASSLDENIQYF
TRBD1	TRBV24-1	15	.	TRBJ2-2	TGTGCCACCAGTGATTTGCAACAGGGGCGAGGGGAGCTGTTTTTT	CATSDLQQGRGELFF
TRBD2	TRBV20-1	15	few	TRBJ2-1	TGCAGTGCTAGAGATGAAGCGGGAGCCTGGAATGAGCAGTTCTTC	CSARDEAGAWNEQFF
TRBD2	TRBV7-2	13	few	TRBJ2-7	TGTGCCAGCAGCCTCCAGCGGGGTGTTGCGGGGGACTTC	CASSLQRGVAGDF
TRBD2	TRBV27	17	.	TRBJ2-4	TGTGCCAGCAGTTTATCGGTCGGGGCTAGCGGGAGAAACATTCAGTACTTC	CASSLSVGASGRNIQYF
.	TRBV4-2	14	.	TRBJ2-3	TGTGCCAGCAGCTCTTCGAAAGGGGTAGATACGCAGTATTTT	CASSSSKGVDTQYF
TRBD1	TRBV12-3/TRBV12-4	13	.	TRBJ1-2	TGTGCCAGCAGTTTCCGGGACAGGGGTGGCTACACCTTC	CASSFRDRGGYTF
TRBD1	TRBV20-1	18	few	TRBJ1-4	TGCAGTGCTAGGCCCGGGACAGGGTCGGGAGGTGCTAATGAAAAACTGTTTTTT	CSARPGTGSGGANEKLFF
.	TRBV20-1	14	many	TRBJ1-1	TGCAGTGCTAGATGGGTTCGAGGGGACACTGAAGCTTTCTTT	CSARWVRGDTEAFF
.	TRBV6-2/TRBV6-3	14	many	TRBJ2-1	TGTGCCAGCACCCTCATCGGACCTACAATGATGCAGTTCTTC	CASTLIGPTMMQFF
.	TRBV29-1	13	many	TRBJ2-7	TGCAGCGTTGCGAGTATAGGGGGCTACGAGCAGTACTTC	CSVASIGGYEQYF
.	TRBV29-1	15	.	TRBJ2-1	TGCAGCGTCTTTGATAGCGGACGAACTTACAATGAGCAGTTCTTC	CSVFDSGRTYNEQFF
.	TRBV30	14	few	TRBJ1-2	TGTGCCTGGAGTGTCCAGGGGAGGCAGTACGGCTACACCTTC	CAWSVQGRQYGYTF
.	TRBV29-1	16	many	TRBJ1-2	TGCAGCGTTGAAGATCGCAGGGAAACCGCTAACTATGGCTACACCTTC	CSVEDRRETANYGYTF
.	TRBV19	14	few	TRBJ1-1	TGTGCCAGTAGTATAGACTGGGCCGGGTTTAACGCTTTCTTT	CASSIDWAGFNAFF
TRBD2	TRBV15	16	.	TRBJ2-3	TGTGCCACCAGCAGAGACCTAGCGGGGGCCACAGATACGCAGTATTTT	CATSRDLAGATDTQYF
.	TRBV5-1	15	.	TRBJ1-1	TGCGCCAGCAGCCCGACGACACTCATGAACACTGAAGCTTTCTTT	CASSPTTLMNTEAFF
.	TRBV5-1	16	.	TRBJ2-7	TGCGCCAGCAGCTTGGCTAGGACAGCCGGGCAAGGCGAGCAGTACTTC	CASSLARTAGQGEQYF
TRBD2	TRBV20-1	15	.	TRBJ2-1	TGCAGTGCTAGGGAGTGGTCTAGCGGGAGCAATGAGCAGTTCTTC	CSAREWSSGSNEQFF
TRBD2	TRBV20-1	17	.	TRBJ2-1	TGCTGTGCTAACCCCTCGGGGTATAGCGGGAGTTACAATGAGCAGTTCTTC	CCANPSGYSGSYNEQFF
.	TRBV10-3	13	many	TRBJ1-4	TGTGCCATCAGTGTTGAACAGGGAGAAAAACTGTTTTTT	CAISVEQGEKLFF